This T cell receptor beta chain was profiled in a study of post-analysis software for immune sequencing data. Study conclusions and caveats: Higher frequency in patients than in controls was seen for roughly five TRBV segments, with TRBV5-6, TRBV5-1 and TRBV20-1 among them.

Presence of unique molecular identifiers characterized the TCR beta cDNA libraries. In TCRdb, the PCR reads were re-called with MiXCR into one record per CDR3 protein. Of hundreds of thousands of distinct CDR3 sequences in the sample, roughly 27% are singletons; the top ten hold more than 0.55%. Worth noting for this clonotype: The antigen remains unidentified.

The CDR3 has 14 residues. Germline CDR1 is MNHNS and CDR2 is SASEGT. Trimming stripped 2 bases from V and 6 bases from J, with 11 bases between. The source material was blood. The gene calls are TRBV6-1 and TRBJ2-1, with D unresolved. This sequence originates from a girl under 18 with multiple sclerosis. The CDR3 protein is CASSEFRQPNEQFF. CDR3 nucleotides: TGTGCCAGCAGTGAATTTAGACAACCCAATGAGCAGTTCTTC.